Following are 17 T cell receptor beta chains from one sample sequenced in a study of T cells and Merkel cell carcinoma outcomes. Data came from immunoSEQ multiplex PCR; TCRdb stores just in-frame clones and leaves some out. The sample includes around 16,000 clones, 80% to 90% of them seen just once. The sequencing sample was made of tumor tissue from Merkel cell carcinoma. The receptors derive from a human donor with Merkel cell carcinoma.

This clone was detected only once. The chain carries TRBV7-3 and TRBJ1-5; 8 nucleotides align to TRBD1. The length of the CDR3 is 13 residues. Germline-derived CDR1 and CDR2 are SGHTA and FQGTGA. Germline trimming cut 5 bases from V and 5 bases from J; bases unmatched to any gene: 2. CDR3 bases: TGTGCCAGCAGCCAGGACAGGGATCAGCCCCAGCATTTT. Residues: CASSQDRDQPQHF.

For this clone: A junction boundary mismatches the germline segment, possibly from a read error. The gene calls are TRBV4-2 and TRBJ2-7; weak D call: TRBD2 (5 bases). The CDR3 runs 11 residues. In germline, CDR1 is LGHNA, CDR2 YNFKEQ. The chain's CDR3 is CASSTTGERYF. The DNA of the CDR3 is TGTGCCAGCAGCACGACCGGGGAGCGGTACTTC.

The chain has TRBV10-3 and TRBJ2-7, with TRBD2 matching 7 bases. J gave up 0 bases and V 8 bases, and 7 bases lay outside the gene matches. The length of the CDR3 is 14 residues. In germline, CDR1 is ENHRY, CDR2 SYGVKD. DNA of the CDR3: TGTGCCATCCGAGCTAGCGGAAGCTCCTACGAGCAGTACTTC. Its protein product is CAIRASGSSYEQYF.

This chain connects TRBV5-4 to TRBJ1-6; D not resolved. Trimming removed 0 bases at V and 9 bases at J, with 10 bases between. Germline lookup yields CDR1 SGHNT and CDR2 YYREEE (reference sequence). The length of the CDR3 is 14 residues. CDR3 in amino acids: CASSLGQESSPLHF. CDR3 DNA: TGTGCCAGCAGCTTGGGGCAGGAGAGTTCACCCCTCCACTTT.

V gene TRBV11-2 combines with J gene TRBJ1-2, with no clear D. This CDR3 region has 16 residues. V was trimmed by 0 bases and J by 0 bases, leaving 11 bases between them. Germline V lookup: CDR1 SGHAT, CDR2 FQNNGV. The CDR3 region has the DNA TGTGCCAGCAGCTTAGATAGGGCAGCCGCTAACTATGGCTACACCTTC. Its protein product is CASSLDRAAANYGYTF. Full variable domain (rest looked up from reference TRBV11-2 and TRBJ1-2): EAGVAQSPRYKIIEKRQSVAFWCNPISGHATLYWYQQILGQGPKLLIQFQNNGVVDDSQLPKDRFSAERLKGVDSTLKIQPAKLEDSAVYLCASSLDRAAANYGYTFGSGTRLTVV.

The chain recombines TRBV11-2 with TRBJ1-2; D uncertain. CDR1 and CDR2 (germline): SGHAT, FQNNGV. Trimming left V 1 base short and J 4 bases short, with 13 bases between. The CDR3 spans 15 residues. The CDR3 sequence: CASSLAQKDLYGYTF. The CDR3 nucleotides are TGTGCCAGCAGCTTAGCACAGAAGGATCTCTATGGCTACACCTTC.

The rearrangement joins TRBV2 to TRBJ1-1; D is ambiguous. Germline V gives CDR1 SNHLY, CDR2 FYNNEI. CDR3 length: 13 amino acids. The V end lost 3 bases, the J end lost 4 bases, and 9 bases lay between the germline ends. For the CDR3, the DNA is TGTGCCAGCAGTGAGGAGGTCACCACTGAAGCTTTCTTT. Its protein is CASSEEVTTEAFF.

The V gene is TRBV18, the J gene TRBJ2-5, with D possibly TRBD1 on 6 matching bases. The germline V gene encodes CDR1 KGHSH and CDR2 LQKENI. The CDR3 is 13 residues long. V shed 4 bases and J shed 5 bases, with 11 bases lying between them. As DNA, the CDR3 is TGTGCCAGCTCACTGCCAGGGGCTGAGACCCAGTACTTC. Encoded protein: CASSLPGAETQYF.

The chain recombines TRBV6-4 with TRBJ1-1, with 10 bases identical to TRBD1. Germline trimming cut 4 bases from V and 12 bases from J; bases unmatched to any gene: 14. CDR3 size: 15 residues. CDR1 and CDR2 (germline): MRHNA, SNTAGT. CDR3 coding DNA: TGTGCCAGCAGTGCCGAAGCGGGACAGGGGTCGGTGACTTTCTTT. It encodes CASSAEAGQGSVTFF.

This clone was detected once. The chain joins TRBV10-3 to TRBJ2-7; TRBD1 matches at 9 bases. The J segment lost 1 base and the V segment lost 3 bases, leaving 4 bases of the junction unmatched. Per the germline V gene, CDR1 is ENHRY and CDR2 is SYGVKD. The CDR3 consists of 15 residues. CDR3 DNA: TGTGCCATCAGTGATACAGGGGGCCTTTCCTACGAGCAGTACTTC. Amino acid sequence: CAISDTGGLSYEQYF.

The chain links TRBV30 to TRBJ1-1; D might be TRBD1 (6 bases). This CDR3 contains 13 residues. Trimming cost V 3 bases and J 7 bases, with 15 bases left between them. Germline lookup yields CDR1 GTSNPN and CDR2 SVGIG (reference sequence). The CDR3 reads CAWRGGAPYEAFF. The CDR3 nucleotides are TGTGCCTGGAGGGGGGGGGCCCCGTATGAAGCTTTCTTT.

J is TRBJ1-5 and V is TRBV19, with D uncertain. The germline V gene encodes CDR1 LNHDA and CDR2 SQIVND (reference sequence). Trimming removed 3 bases from V and 7 bases from J, with 10 bases in between. The CDR3 totals 13 residues. CDR3 nucleotides: TGTGCCAGTAGTATCCTTGGGAGGCAGCCCCAGCATTTT. Protein: CASSILGRQPQHF.

This rearrangement joins TRBV5-5 to TRBJ1-4; 7 bases align to TRBD1. V was clipped by 4 bases and J by 0 bases; unmatched bases: 3. The CDR3 is made up of 15 amino acids. In germline, CDR1 is SGHKS, CDR2 YYEKEE (reference sequence). As DNA, the CDR3 is TGTGCCAGCAGCCTGGGACAGACAACTAATGAAAAACTGTTTTTT. It is translated as CASSLGQTTNEKLFF.

The rearrangement joins TRBV11-3 to TRBJ2-5; TRBD1 aligns across 8 bases. The CDR3 runs to 13 residues. Germline V CDR1 and CDR2: SGHNT, YENEEA. V trimming: 5 bases; J trimming: 6 bases; junction bases outside the gene matches: 5. CDR3 nucleotide sequence: TGTGCCAGCAGCATCGGACAGGGCCAGACCCAGTACTTC. Protein product: CASSIGQGQTQYF. Looking up the rest from reference TRBV11-3 and TRBJ2-5 gives the full variable domain: EAGVVQSPRYKIIEKKQPVAFWCNPISGHNTLYWYLQNLGQGPELLIRYENEEAVDDSQLPKDRFSAERLKGVDSTLKIQPAELGDSAVYLCASSIGQGQTQYFGPGTRLLVL.

The rearrangement uses TRBV6-6 and TRBJ1-1; D is possibly TRBD1 (6 bases). CDR1 and CDR2 from the germline V gene are MNHNY and SVGAGI (reference sequence). V lost 8 bases, J lost 4 bases, and 17 bases lay in between. The CDR3 spans 14 residues. DNA for the CDR3: TGTGCCAGCGCGAGCCGGGACACAATCACTGAAGCTTTCTTT. It specifies CASASRDTITEAFF.

The rearrangement joins TRBV9 to TRBJ2-3; D is perhaps TRBD1 or TRBD2 (5 bases each). Between the trimmed V and J ends, which lost 5 bases and 5 bases, there was a span of 15 bases. This CDR3 is built from 14 residues. Germline V gene data show CDR1 as SGDLS and CDR2 as YYNGEE. The CDR3 is CASSRGTSRDTQYF. The CDR3 coding sequence is TGTGCCAGCAGTCGTGGGACGTCTCGAGATACGCAGTATTTT.

The sample holds a few counts of this clone. The V and J genes are TRBV10-3 and TRBJ2-3; 10 bases fit TRBD2. There are 15 residues in the CDR3. After removal of 3 bases from V and 4 bases from J, the junction contained 4 bases not matched to a gene. Germline CDR1 ENHRY, CDR2 SYGVKD. The CDR3 DNA reads TGTGCCATCAGTGATCAACTAGCGGGGTCAGATACGCAGTATTTT. Its translation: CAISDQLAGSDTQYF.